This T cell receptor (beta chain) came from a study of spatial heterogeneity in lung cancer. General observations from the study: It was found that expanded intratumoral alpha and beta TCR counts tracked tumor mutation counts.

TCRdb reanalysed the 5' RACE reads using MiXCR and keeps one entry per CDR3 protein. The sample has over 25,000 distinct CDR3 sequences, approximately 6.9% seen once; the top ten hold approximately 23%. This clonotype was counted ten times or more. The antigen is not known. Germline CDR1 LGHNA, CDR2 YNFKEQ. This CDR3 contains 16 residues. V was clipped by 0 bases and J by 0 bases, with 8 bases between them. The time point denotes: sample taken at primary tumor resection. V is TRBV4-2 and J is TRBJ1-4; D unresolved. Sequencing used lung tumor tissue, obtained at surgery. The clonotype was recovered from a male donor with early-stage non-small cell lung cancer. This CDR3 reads CASSQEWLATNEKLFF. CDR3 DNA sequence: TGTGCCAGCAGCCAAGAGTGGCTTGCAACTAATGAAAAACTGTTTTTT.